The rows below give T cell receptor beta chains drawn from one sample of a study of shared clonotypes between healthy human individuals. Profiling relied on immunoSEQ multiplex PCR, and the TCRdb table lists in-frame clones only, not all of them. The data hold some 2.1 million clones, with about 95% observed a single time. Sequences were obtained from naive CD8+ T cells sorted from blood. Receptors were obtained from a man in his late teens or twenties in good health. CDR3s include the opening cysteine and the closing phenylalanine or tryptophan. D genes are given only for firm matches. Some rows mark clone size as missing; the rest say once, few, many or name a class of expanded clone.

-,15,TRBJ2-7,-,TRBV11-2,CASSLEPGGGYEQYF,TGTGCCAGCAGCTTAGAGCCAGGGGGAGGCTACGAGCAGTACTTC
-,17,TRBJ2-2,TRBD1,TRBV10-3,CAISDVAGGAVTGELFF,TGTGCCATCAGTGATGTGGCAGGGGGCGCGGTCACCGGGGAGCTGTTTTTT
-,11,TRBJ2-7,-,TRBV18,CATTQGYEQYF,TGTGCCACCACACAGGGCTACGAGCAGTACTTC
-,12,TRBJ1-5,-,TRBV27,CASRQGSQPQHF,TGTGCCAGCAGGCAGGGGTCCCAGCCCCAGCATTTT
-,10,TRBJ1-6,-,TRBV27,CASHISPLHF,TGTGCCAGTCATATATCACCCCTCCACTTT
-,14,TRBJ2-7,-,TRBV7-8,CASSLSGEPYEQYF,TGTGCCAGCAGCTTATCAGGGGAACCCTACGAGCAGTACTTC
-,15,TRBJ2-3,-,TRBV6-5,CASSYSWADPDTQYF,TGTGCCAGCAGTTACTCGTGGGCAGACCCAGATACGCAGTATTTT
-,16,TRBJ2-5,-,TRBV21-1,CASSKKPRGDGETQYF,TGTGCCAGCAGCAAAAAGCCCAGGGGAGACGGAGAGACCCAGTACTTC
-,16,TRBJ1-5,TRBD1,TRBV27,CASSFSSGQVNQPQHF,TGTGCCAGCAGTTTCTCCTCCGGACAGGTCAATCAGCCCCAGCATTTT
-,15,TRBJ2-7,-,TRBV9,CASSVGGGRTHEQYF,TGTGCCAGCAGCGTAGGCGGAGGGAGGACCCACGAGCAGTACTTC
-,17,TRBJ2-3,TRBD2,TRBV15,CATSRVERGPVPDTQYF,TGTGCCACCAGCAGAGTCGAGCGGGGGCCAGTCCCCGATACGCAGTATTTT
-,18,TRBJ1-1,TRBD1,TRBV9,CASSVDPSDRGHNTEAFF,TGTGCCAGCAGCGTAGATCCCTCGGACAGGGGGCATAACACTGAAGCTTTCTTT
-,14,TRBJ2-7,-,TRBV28,CASSFSGEIYEQYF,TGTGCCAGCAGTTTTTCAGGGGAGATCTACGAGCAGTACTTC
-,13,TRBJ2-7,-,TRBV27,CASSLQGSYEQYF,TGTGCCAGCAGTTTACAGGGAAGTTACGAGCAGTACTTC
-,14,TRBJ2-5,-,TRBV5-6,CASSLQQLQETQYF,TGTGCCAGCAGCTTACAACAGCTACAAGAGACCCAGTACTTC
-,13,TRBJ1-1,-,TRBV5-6,CASSLGINTEAFF,TGTGCCAGCAGCTTAGGGATTAACACTGAAGCTTTCTTT
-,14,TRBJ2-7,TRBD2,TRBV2,CASLGLEVSYEQYF,TGTGCCAGCCTGGGACTAGAGGTCTCCTACGAGCAGTACTTC
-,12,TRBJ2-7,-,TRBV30,CAWSGASYEQYF,TGTGCCTGGAGTGGGGCGTCCTACGAGCAGTACTTC
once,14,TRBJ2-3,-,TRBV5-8,CASSSGLGTDTQYF,TGTGCCAGCAGCTCCGGCCTGGGGACAGATACGCAGTATTTT
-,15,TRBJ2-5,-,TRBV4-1,CASSQDSAGFETQYF,TGCGCCAGCAGCCAAGATTCCGCAGGGTTCGAGACCCAGTACTTC
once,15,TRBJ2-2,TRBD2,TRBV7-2,CASNGLAGEAGELFF,TGTGCCAGCAACGGACTAGCGGGAGAGGCCGGGGAGCTGTTTTTT
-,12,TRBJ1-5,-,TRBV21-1,CASRPANQPQHF,TGTGCCAGCAGGCCAGCGAATCAGCCCCAGCATTTT